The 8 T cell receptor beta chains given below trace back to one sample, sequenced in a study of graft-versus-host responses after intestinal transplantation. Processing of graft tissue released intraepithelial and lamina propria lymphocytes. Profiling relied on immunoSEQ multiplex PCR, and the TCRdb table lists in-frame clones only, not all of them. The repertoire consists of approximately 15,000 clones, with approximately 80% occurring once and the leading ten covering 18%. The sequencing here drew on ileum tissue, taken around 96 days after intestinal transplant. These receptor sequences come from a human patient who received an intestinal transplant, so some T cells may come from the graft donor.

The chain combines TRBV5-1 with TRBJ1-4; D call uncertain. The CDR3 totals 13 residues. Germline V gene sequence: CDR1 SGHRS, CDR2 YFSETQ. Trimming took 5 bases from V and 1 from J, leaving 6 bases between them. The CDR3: CASRAGTNEKLFF. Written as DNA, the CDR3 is TGCGCCAGCAGGGCGGGAACTAATGAAAAACTGTTTTTT.

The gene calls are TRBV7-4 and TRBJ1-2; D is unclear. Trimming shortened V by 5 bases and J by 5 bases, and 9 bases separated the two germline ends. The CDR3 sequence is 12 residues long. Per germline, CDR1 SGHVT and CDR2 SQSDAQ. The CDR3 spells CASSPDGYGYTF. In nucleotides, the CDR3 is TGTGCCAGCAGCCCCGACGGGTATGGCTACACCTTC.

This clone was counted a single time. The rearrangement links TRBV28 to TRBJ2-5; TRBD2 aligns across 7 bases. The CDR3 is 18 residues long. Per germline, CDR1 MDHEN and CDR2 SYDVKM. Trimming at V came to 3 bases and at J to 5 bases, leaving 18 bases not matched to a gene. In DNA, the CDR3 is TGTGCCAGCAGTTTCCGCCTCGTGGCGGGAGCGGCGGGGGAGACCCAGTACTTC. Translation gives CASSFRLVAGAAGETQYF.

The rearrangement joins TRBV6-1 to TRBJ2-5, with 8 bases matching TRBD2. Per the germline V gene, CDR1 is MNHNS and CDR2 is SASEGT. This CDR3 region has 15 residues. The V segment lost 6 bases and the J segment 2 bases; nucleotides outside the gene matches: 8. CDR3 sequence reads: CASRGGLGIQETQYF. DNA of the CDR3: TGTGCCAGCAGGGGGGGACTAGGGATACAAGAGACCCAGTACTTC.

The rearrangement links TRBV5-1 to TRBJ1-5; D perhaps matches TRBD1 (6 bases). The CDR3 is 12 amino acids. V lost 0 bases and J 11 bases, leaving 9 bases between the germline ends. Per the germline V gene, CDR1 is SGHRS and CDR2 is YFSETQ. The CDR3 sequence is CASSLVGGAQHF. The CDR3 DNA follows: TGCGCCAGCAGCTTGGTAGGGGGGGCCCAGCATTTT.

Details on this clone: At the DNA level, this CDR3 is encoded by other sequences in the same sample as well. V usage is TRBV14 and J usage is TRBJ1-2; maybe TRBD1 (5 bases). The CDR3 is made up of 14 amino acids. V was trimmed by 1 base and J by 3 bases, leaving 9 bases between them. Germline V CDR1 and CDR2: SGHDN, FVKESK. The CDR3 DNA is TGTGCCAGCAGCCAAGGGGGCCCGCACTATGGCTACACCTTC. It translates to CASSQGGPHYGYTF.

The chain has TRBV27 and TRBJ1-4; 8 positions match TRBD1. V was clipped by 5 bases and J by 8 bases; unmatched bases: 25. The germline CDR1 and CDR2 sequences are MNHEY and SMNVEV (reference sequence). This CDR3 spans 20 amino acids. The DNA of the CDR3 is TGTGCCAGCAGTCGCTTAACCGGGACAGGTCGCACCATGGAAACCGAAAAACTGTTTTTT. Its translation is CASSRLTGTGRTMETEKLFF.

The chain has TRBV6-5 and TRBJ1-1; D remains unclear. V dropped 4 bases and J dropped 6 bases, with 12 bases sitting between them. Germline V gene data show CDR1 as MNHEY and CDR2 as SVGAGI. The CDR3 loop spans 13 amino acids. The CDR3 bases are TGTGCCAGCAGTTCCCCATTTGTGGCTGAAGCTTTCTTT. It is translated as CASSSPFVAEAFF.